This T cell receptor (beta chain) was identified during a study of OX40 agonist ivuxolimab in advanced cancers. Sequencing used immunoSEQ multiplex PCR; TCRdb keeps in-frame clones, though not all of them. The repertoire has 20,000 to 30,000 clones, roughly 79% of them found once; the top ten carry about 13%. This CDR3 spans 17 amino acids. Germline V CDR1 and CDR2: SGHAT, FQNNGV. The V end was cut by 0 bases, the J end by 7 bases, with 21 bases between. This clone has just a few counts. The clonotype was recovered from an adult with an advanced solid tumor such as melanoma, head and neck, liver or kidney cancer. The chain combines TRBV11-2 with TRBJ2-5; either TRBD1 or TRBD2 may fit D (5 bases each). The specimen comprised CD4+ or CD8+ T cells sorted from blood, sampled in a trial of the OX40 agonist ivuxolimab. The CDR3 sequence is CASSLEGTDDLAGTQYF. The CDR3 bases are TGTGCCAGCAGCTTAGAAGGGACGGATGACTTGGCCGGGACCCAGTACTTC.